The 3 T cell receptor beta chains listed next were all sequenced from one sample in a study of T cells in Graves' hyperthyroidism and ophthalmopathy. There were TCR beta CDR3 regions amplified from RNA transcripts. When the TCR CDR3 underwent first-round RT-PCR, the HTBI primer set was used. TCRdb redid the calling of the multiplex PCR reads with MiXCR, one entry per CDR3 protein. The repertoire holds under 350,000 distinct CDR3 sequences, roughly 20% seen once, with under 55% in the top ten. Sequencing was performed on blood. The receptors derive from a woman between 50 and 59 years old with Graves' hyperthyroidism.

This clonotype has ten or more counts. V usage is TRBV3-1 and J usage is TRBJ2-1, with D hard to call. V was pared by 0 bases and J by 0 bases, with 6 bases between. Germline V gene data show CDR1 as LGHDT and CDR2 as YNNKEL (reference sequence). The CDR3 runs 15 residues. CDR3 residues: CASSQDPSSYNEQFF. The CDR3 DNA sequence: TGTGCCAGCAGCCAAGATCCGAGCTCCTACAATGAGCAGTTCTTC.

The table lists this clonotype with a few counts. The CDR3 region has the DNA TGTGCCAGCAGCGTAACACAGATGAACACTGAAGCTTTCTTT. It encodes CASSVTQMNTEAFF. This chain links TRBV9 with TRBJ1-1; D gene ambiguous. Germline CDR1 is SGDLS and CDR2 is YYNGEE. This CDR3 spans 14 amino acids. The germline V and J ends were trimmed by 1 base and 0 bases, with 7 bases remaining between them.

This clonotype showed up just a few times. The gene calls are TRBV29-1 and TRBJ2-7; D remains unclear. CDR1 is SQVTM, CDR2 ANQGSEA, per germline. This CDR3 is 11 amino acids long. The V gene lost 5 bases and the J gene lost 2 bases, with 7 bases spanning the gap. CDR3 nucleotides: TGCAGCGTTCGGCATACCTACGAGCAGTACTTC. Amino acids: CSVRHTYEQYF.